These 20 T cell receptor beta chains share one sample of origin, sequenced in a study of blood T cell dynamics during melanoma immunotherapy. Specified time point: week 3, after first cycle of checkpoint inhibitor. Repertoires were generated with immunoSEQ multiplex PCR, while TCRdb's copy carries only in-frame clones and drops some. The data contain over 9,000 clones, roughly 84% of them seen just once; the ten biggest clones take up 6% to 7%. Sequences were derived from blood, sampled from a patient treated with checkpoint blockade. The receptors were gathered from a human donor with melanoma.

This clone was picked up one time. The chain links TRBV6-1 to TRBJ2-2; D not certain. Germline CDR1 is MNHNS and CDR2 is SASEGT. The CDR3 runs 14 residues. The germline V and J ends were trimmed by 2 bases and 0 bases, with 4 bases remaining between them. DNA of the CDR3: TGTGCCAGCAGTGAACGGACGAACACCGGGGAGCTGTTTTTT. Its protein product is CASSERTNTGELFF.

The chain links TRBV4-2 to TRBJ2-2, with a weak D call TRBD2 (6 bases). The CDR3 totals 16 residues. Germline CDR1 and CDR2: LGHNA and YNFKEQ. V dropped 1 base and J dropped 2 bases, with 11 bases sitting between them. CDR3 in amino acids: CASSQVRGRNTGELFF. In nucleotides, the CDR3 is TGTGCCAGCAGCCAAGTGCGGGGCCGCAACACCGGGGAGCTGTTTTTT.

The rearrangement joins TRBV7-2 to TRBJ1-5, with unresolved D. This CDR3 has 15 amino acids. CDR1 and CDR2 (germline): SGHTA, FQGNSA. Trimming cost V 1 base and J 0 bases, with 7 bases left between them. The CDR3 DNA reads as TGTGCCAGCAGCTTAGTTCCGATTAGCAATCAGCCCCAGCATTTT. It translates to CASSLVPISNQPQHF.

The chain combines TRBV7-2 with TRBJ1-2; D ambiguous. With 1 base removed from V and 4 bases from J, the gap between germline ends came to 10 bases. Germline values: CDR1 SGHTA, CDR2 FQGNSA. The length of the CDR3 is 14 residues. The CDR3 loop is CASSLVRETYGYTF. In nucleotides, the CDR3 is TGTGCCAGCAGCTTAGTTCGGGAAACCTATGGCTACACCTTC.

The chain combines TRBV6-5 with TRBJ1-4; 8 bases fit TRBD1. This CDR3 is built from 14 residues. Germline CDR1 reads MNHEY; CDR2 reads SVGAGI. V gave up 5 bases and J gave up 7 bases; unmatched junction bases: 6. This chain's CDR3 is CASSLQGDGEKLFF. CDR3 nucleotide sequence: TGTGCCAGCAGTCTACAGGGGGACGGTGAAAAACTGTTTTTT.

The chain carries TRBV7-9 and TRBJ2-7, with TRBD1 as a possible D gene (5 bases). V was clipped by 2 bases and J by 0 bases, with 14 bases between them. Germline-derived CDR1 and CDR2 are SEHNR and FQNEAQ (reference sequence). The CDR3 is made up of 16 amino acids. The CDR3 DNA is TGTGCCAGCAGCTTATTAGGGGCAGGAGCCTCCTACGAGCAGTACTTC. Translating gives CASSLLGAGASYEQYF.

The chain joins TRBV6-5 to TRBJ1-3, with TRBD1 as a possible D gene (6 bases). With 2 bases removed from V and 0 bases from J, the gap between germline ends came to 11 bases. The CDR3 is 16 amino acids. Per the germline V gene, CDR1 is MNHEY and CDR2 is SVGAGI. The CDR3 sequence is CASSYGDKDSGNTIYF. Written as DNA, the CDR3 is TGTGCCAGCAGTTACGGGGACAAAGACTCTGGAAACACCATATATTTT.

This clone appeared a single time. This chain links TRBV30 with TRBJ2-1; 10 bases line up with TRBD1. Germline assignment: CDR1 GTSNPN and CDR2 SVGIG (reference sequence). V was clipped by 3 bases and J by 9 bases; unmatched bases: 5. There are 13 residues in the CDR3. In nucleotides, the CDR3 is TGTGCCTGGAGCGGACAGGGGGTCGGTGAGCAGTTCTTC. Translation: CAWSGQGVGEQFF.

DNA of the CDR3: TGCGCCAGCAGCTTGGGCTCGGGAAGTGCCTACGAGCAGTACTTC. Translated, it gives CASSLGSGSAYEQYF. The gene calls are TRBV5-1 and TRBJ2-7; the D gene is possibly TRBD2 (5 bases). V lost 0 bases, J lost 2 bases, and 12 bases lay in between. This CDR3 is built from 15 residues. CDR1 and CDR2 from the germline V gene are SGHRS and YFSETQ.

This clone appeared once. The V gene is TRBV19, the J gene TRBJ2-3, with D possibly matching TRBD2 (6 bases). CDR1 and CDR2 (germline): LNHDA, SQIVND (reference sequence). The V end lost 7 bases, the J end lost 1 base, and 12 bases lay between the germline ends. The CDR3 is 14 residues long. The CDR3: CASKPGGRTDTQYF. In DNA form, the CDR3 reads TGTGCCAGTAAACCCGGGGGACGCACAGATACGCAGTATTTT.

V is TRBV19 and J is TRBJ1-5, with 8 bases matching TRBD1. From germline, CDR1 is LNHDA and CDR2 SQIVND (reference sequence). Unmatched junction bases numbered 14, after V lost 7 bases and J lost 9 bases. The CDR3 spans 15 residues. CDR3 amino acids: CASTTDRDFLGPQHF. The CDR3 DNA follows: TGTGCCAGTACTACGGACAGGGACTTCTTGGGGCCCCAGCATTTT.

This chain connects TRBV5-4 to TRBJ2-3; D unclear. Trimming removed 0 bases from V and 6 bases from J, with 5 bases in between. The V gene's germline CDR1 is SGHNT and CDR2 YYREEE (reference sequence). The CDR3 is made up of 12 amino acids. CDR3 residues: CASSLDPDTQYF. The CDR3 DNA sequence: TGTGCCAGCAGCTTGGATCCCGATACGCAGTATTTT.

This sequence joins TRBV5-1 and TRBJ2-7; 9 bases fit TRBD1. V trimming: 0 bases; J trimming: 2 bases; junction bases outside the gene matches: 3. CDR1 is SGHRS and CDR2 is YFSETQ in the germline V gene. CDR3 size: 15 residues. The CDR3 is CASSLGDRVPYEQYF. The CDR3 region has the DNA TGCGCCAGCAGCTTGGGGGACAGGGTCCCCTACGAGCAGTACTTC. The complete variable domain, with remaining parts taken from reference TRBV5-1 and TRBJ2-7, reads KAGVTQTPRYLIKTRGQQVTLSCSPISGHRSVSWYQQTPGQGLQFLFEYFSETQRNKGNFPGRFSGRQFSNSRSEMNVSTLELGDSALYLCASSLGDRVPYEQYFGPGTRLTVT.

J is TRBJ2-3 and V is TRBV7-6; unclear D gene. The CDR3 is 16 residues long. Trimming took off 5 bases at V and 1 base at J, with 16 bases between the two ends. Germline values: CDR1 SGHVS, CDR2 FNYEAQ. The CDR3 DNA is TGTGCCAGCAGCGAGACCCCCGGCGGCCGCACAGATACGCAGTATTTT. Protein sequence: CASSETPGGRTDTQYF.

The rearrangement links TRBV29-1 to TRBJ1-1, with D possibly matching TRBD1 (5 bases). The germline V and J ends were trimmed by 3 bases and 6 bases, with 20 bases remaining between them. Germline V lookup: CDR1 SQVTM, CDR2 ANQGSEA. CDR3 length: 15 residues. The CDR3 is CSVDGQGRRRAEAFF. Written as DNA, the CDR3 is TGCAGCGTTGATGGGCAGGGCAGGAGGAGGGCTGAAGCTTTCTTT. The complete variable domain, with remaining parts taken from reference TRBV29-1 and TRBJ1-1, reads SAVISQKPSRDICQRGTSLTIQCQVDSQVTMMFWYRQQPGQSLTLIATANQGSEATYESGFVIDKFPISRPNLTFSTLTVSNMSPEDSSIYLCSVDGQGRRRAEAFFGQGTRLTVV.

In DNA, the CDR3 is TGTGCCAGCAGCCCACAGGGGACAGGGGCTGAAGCTTTCTTT. As protein: CASSPQGTGAEAFF. V is TRBV2 and J is TRBJ1-1, with 10 bases fitting TRBD1. Looked up from germline, CDR1 is SNHLY and CDR2 is FYNNEI. The CDR3 is 14 amino acids. The junction had 7 bases not matched to a gene; V was cut back by 6 bases and J by 6 bases.

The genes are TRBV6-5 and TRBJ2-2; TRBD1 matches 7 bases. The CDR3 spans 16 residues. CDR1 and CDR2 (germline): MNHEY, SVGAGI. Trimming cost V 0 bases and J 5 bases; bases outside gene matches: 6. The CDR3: CASSYSGTALTGELFF. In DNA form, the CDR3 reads TGTGCCAGCAGTTACTCCGGGACAGCCTTAACCGGGGAGCTGTTTTTT.

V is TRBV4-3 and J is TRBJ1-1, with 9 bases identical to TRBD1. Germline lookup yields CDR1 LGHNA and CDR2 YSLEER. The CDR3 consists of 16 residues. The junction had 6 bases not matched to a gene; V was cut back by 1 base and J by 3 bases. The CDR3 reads CASSQAPQGADTEAFF. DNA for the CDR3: TGCGCCAGCAGCCAAGCCCCACAGGGGGCGGACACTGAAGCTTTCTTT.

The CDR3: CASSPAGTDNNEQFF. As DNA, the CDR3 is TGCGCCAGCAGTCCCGCCGGGACAGACAACAATGAGCAGTTCTTC. The rearrangement links TRBV5-1 to TRBJ2-1; 7 positions match TRBD1. Germline CDR1 is SGHRS and CDR2 is YFSETQ. This CDR3 is 15 amino acids long. The trim removed 5 bases at V and 5 bases at J, leaving 10 bases unmatched.

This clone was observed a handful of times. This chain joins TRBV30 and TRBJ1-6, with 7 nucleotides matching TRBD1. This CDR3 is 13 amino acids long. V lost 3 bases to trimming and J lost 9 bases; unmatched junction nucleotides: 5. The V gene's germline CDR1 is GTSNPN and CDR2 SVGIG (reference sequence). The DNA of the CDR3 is TGTGCCTGGAGCAGGGGGTACGGTTCACCCCTCCACTTT. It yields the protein CAWSRGYGSPLHF.